The rows below give T cell receptor beta chains drawn from one sample of a study of blood T cell repertoires in COVID-19. Profiling relied on immunoSEQ multiplex PCR, and the TCRdb table lists in-frame clones only, not all of them. The table has some 300,000 clones, more than 85% seen once. Sequenced material: PBMCs or T cells enriched from blood (not recorded which). Every receptor here comes from a woman between 25 and 40 years old who had recovered from COVID-19. CDR3s leave out the opening cysteine and the closing phenylalanine or tryptophan. D genes are given only for firm matches.

d_gene	v_gene	j_gene	CDR3aa
-	TRBV19	TRBJ1-6	ASRDRGWNSPLH
-	TRBV28	TRBJ2-7	ASMRAYEQY
-	TRBV9	TRBJ1-4	ASSVRGNEKLF
TRBD1	TRBV6-5	TRBJ2-7	ASMNSMTGEYEQY
-	TRBV11-3	TRBJ2-3	ASSLNRDTDTQY
-	TRBV7-9	TRBJ1-1	ASSSQPGAGIGTEAF
TRBD1	TRBV5-1	TRBJ2-3	ASSALTGASDTQY
-	TRBV19	TRBJ1-1	ASSWAPGNTEAF
TRBD1	TRBV5-4	TRBJ2-7	ASSLDPTGQGTYEQY
-	TRBV29-1	TRBJ1-4	SVGGGGKLF
-	TRBV6-5	TRBJ1-2	ASSPDGGLFYGYT
-	TRBV29-1	TRBJ2-3	SGDYTDTQY
TRBD1	TRBV6-5	TRBJ2-3	ASRLVGTGDTQY
TRBD1	TRBV19	TRBJ2-1	ASARPGQGAYNEQF
-	TRBV27	TRBJ2-5	ASSRQYQETQY
-	TRBV10-2	TRBJ2-2	ASSELATGELF
-	TRBV19	TRBJ1-4	ATVGNANEKLF
TRBD1	TRBV18	TRBJ2-4	ASSPGQGNIQY
-	TRBV19	TRBJ1-3	ASSNRETILSGNTIY
-	TRBV7-7	TRBJ2-1	ASSLTAGQYNEQF
-	TRBV25-1	TRBJ1-5	ASSKAGALQPQH
TRBD1	TRBV19	TRBJ2-7	ASSIRGQGSYEQY
-	TRBV28	TRBJ1-1	ASRLRKLEAF